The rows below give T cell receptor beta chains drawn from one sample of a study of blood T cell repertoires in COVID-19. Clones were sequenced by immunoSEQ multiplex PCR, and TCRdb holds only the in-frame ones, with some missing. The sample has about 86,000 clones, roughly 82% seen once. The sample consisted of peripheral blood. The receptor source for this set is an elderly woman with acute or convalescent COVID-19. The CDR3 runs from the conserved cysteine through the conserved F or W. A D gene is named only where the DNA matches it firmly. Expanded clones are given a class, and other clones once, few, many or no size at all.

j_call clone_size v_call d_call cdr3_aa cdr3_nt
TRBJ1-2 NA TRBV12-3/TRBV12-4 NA CASSPNYGYTF TGTGCCAGCAGTCCCAATTATGGCTACACCTTC
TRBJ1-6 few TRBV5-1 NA CASSLAQNYNSPLHF TGCGCCAGCAGCTTAGCACAGAACTATAATTCACCCCTCCACTTT
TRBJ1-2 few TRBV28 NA CASSLPGRGGILNYGYTF TGTGCCAGCAGTTTACCCGGCCGGGGCGGGATTTTAAACTATGGCTACACCTTC
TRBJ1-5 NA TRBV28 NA CASSLGGANNQPQHF TGTGCCAGCAGTTTAGGAGGGGCCAATAATCAGCCCCAGCATTTT
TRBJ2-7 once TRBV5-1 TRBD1 CASSLVGTGTFGSYEQYF TGCGCCAGCAGCTTGGTTGGGACAGGGACCTTTGGATCCTACGAGCAGTACTTC
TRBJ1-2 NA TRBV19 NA CASSPDRYYGYTF TGTGCCAGTAGTCCTGACAGATACTATGGCTACACCTTC
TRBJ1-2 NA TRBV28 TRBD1 CATRDREGYGYTF TGTGCCACCCGGGACAGGGAAGGCTATGGCTACACCTTC
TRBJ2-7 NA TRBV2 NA CAFSAEGVYEQYF TGTGCCTTCTCCGCGGAGGGAGTATACGAGCAGTACTTC
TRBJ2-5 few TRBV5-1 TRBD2 CASSLTSGRPQETQYF TGCGCCAGCAGCTTGACTAGCGGGAGGCCCCAAGAGACCCAGTACTTC
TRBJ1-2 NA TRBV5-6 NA CASSLDTPNYGYTF TGTGCCAGCAGCTTGGACACCCCGAACTATGGCTACACCTTC
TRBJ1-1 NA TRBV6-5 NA CASNSLGGNTEAFF TGTGCCAGTAATTCCTTAGGCGGGAACACTGAAGCTTTCTTT
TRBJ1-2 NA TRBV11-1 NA CASSLAANSGYTF TGTGCCAGCAGCCTTGCGGCAAATTCTGGCTACACCTTC
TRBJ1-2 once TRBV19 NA CASSLREGVSGYTF TGTGCCAGTAGTCTAAGAGAGGGCGTAAGCGGCTACACCTTC
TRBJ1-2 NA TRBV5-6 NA CASSLKQGLMFYGYTF TGTGCCAGCAGCTTGAAGCAGGGTTTAATGTTCTATGGCTACACCTTC
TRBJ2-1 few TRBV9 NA CASSVSSGSYNEQFF TGTGCCAGCAGCGTCAGTAGCGGATCCTACAATGAGCAGTTCTTC
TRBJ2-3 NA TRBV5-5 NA CASKPGDTQYF TGTGCCAGCAAACCCGGGGATACGCAGTATTTT
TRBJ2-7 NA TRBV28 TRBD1 CASSFLGQGPYEQYF TGTGCCAGCAGTTTTTTGGGACAGGGACCCTACGAGCAGTACTTC
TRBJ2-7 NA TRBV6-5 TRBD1 CASSYGQGAREQYF TGTGCCAGCAGTTACGGGCAGGGGGCGCGAGAGCAGTACTTC
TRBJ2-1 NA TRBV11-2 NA CASSIGADEQFF TGTGCCAGCAGCATAGGGGCTGATGAGCAGTTCTTC
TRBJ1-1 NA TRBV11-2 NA CASSLGRGSRTEAFF TGTGCCAGCAGCTTAGGACGGGGTTCTCGGACTGAAGCTTTCTTT
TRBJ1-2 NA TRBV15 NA CATSGLWGEGYTF TGTGCCACCAGCGGACTCTGGGGGGAAGGCTACACCTTC
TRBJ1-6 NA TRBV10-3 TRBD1 CAISERTGVVNSPLHF TGTGCCATCAGTGAAAGGACAGGGGTGGTTAATTCACCCCTCCACTTT
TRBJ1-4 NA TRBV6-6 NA CASSPAPPPGEKLFF TGTGCCAGCAGTCCAGCCCCGCCACCAGGGGAAAAACTGTTTTTT
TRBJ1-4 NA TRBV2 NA CASTRGAGEKLFF TGTGCCAGCACAAGGGGCGCAGGTGAAAAACTGTTTTTT
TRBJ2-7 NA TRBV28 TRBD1 CASSTAGQGLGEQYF TGTGCCAGCAGTACCGCGGGACAGGGCCTTGGCGAGCAGTACTTC
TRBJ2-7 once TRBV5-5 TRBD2 CASSLVLAGGFEYF TGTGCCAGCAGCTTGGTCCTAGCCGGGGGGTTTGAGTACTTC
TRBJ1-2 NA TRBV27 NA CASSPRTGTNYGYTF TGTGCCAGCAGTCCGAGAACAGGGACTAACTATGGCTACACCTTC
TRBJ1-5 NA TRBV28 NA CASTLIRGPNQPQHF TGTGCCAGCACCCTCATCAGGGGCCCCAATCAGCCCCAGCATTTT
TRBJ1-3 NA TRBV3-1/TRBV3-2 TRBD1 CASSQVGTAGNTIYF TGTGCCAGCAGCCAAGTCGGGACAGCTGGAAACACCATATATTTT
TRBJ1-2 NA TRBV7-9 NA CASTLRGGYTF TGTGCCAGCACTCTTCGGGGGGGCTACACCTTC
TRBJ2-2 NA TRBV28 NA CASSLQSPGELFF TGTGCCAGCAGTTTACAATCCCCCGGGGAGCTGTTTTTT
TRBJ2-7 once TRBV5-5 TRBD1 CASSLGQGGAYEQYF TGTGCCAGCAGCTTGGGACAGGGGGGAGCCTACGAGCAGTACTTC
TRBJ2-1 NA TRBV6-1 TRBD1 CASSDRDRNTRASNEQFF TGTGCCAGCAGTGACCGGGACAGGAACACCAGGGCCAGCAATGAGCAGTTCTTC
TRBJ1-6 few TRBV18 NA CASSPPVALQGDSPLHF TGTGCCAGCTCACCACCGGTGGCCCTCCAGGGCGATTCACCCCTCCACTTT
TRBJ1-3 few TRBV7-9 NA CASSLDRGNTIYF TGTGCCAGCAGCTTAGACAGGGGAAACACCATATATTTT
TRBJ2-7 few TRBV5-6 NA CASSYLQGYEQYF TGTGCCAGCAGCTACCTACAGGGTTACGAGCAGTACTTC
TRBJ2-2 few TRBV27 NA CASGYWTNTGELFF TGTGCCAGCGGATACTGGACTAACACCGGGGAGCTGTTTTTT
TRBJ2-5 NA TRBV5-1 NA CASSLGRQETQYF TGCGCCAGCAGCTTGGGCAGACAAGAGACCCAGTACTTC
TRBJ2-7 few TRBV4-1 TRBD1 CASSPAGGNSYEQYF TGCGCCAGCAGCCCCGCAGGGGGAAACTCCTACGAGCAGTACTTC
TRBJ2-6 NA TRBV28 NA CASRPRGSGANVLTF TGTGCCAGCAGGCCCAGGGGCTCTGGGGCCAACGTCCTGACTTTC
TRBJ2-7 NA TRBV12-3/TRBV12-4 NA CASSQGTFYEQYF TGTGCCAGCAGTCAGGGGACCTTCTACGAGCAGTACTTC
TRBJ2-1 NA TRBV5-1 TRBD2 CASSLNLAASSYNEQFF TGCGCCAGCAGCTTGAACCTAGCGGCTAGCTCCTACAATGAGCAGTTCTTC
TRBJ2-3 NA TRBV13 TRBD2 CASLERGRGTDTQYF TGTGCCAGCCTGGAGCGGGGCCGGGGGACAGATACGCAGTATTTT
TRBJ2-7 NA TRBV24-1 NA CATPRGPAYEQYF TGTGCCACTCCGAGAGGGCCCGCCTACGAGCAGTACTTC
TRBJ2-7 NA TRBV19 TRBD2 CASSPLAGPYEQYF TGTGCCAGTAGTCCGCTAGCGGGTCCCTACGAGCAGTACTTC
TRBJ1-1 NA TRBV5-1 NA CASSASGTPRPEAFF TGCGCCAGCAGCGCATCCGGGACACCTCGTCCTGAAGCTTTCTTT
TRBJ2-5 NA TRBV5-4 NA CASSMFTGDQETQYF TGTGCCAGCAGCATGTTTACAGGAGACCAAGAGACCCAGTACTTC
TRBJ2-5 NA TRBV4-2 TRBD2 CASSQVGTSGEETQYF TGTGCCAGCAGCCAGGTTGGGACTAGCGGAGAAGAGACCCAGTACTTC
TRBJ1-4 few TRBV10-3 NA CAISESGGGLTATNEKLFF TGTGCCATCAGTGAGAGCGGTGGAGGTCTTACTGCAACTAATGAAAAACTGTTTTTT
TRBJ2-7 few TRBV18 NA CASSRRGADEQYF TGTGCCAGCTCACGACGGGGGGCGGACGAGCAGTACTTC
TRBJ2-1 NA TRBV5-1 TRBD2 CASSLGPSGSGNEQFF TGCGCCAGCAGCTTGGGTCCTAGCGGGAGTGGAAATGAGCAGTTCTTC
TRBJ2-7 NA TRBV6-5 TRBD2 CASSYSGTSSYEQYF TGTGCCAGCAGTTACTCCGGGACTAGCAGCTACGAGCAGTACTTC
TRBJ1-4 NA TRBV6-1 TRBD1 CASSELTGTLLF TGTGCCAGCAGTGAACTGACAGGGACCCTTCTGTTT
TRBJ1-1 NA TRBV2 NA CASSSGENTEAFF TGTGCCAGCAGCTCAGGGGAGAACACTGAAGCTTTCTTT
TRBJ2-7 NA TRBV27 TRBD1 CASSLIPILTPGQAYEQYF TGTGCCAGCAGTTTAATCCCCATCCTTACTCCGGGACAGGCCTACGAGCAGTACTTC